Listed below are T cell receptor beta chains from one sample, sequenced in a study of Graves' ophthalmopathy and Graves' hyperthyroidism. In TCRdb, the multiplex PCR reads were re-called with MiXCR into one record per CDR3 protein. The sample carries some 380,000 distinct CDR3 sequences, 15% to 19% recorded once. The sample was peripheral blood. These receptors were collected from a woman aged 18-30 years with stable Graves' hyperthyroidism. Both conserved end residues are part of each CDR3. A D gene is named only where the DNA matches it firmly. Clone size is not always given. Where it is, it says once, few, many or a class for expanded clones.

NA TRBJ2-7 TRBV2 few CASTGLPYEQYF TGTGCCAGCACCGGACTCCCCTACGAGCAGTACTTC
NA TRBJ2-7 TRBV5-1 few CASSLRGGGHEQYF TGCGCCAGCAGCCTAAGAGGGGGGGGCCACGAGCAGTACTTC
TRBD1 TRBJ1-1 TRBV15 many CATSRDRGTGNTEAFF TGTGCCACCAGCAGAGATCGTGGGACAGGGAACACTGAAGCTTTCTTT
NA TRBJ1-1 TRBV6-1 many CASSEVKNTEAFF TGTGCCAGCAGTGAAGTAAAAAACACTGAAGCTTTCTTT
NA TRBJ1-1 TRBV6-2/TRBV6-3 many CASSYTPGRGNTEAFF TGTGCCAGCAGTTACACCCCCGGACGGGGGAACACTGAAGCTTTCTTT
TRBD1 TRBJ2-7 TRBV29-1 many CSAGTGDFYEQYF TGCAGCGCCGGGACAGGGGACTTCTACGAGCAGTACTTC
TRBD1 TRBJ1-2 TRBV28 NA CASSLGGTGTGYTF TGTGCCAGCAGTCTAGGCGGGACAGGGACTGGCTACACCTTC
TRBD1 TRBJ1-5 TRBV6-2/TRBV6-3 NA CASSYSGQGNQPQHF TGTGCCAGCAGTTACTCTGGACAGGGAAATCAGCCCCAGCATTTT
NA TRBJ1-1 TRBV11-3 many CASSLVAGSDTEAFF TGTGCCAGCAGCTTAGTGGCAGGGTCGGACACTGAAGCTTTCTTT
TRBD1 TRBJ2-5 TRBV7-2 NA CASTLGGTGYETQYF TGTGCCAGCACCCTGGGGGGGACAGGGTACGAGACCCAGTACTTC
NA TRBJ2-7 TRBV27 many CASSHGPYEQYF TGTGCCAGCAGCCACGGGCCCTACGAGCAGTACTTC
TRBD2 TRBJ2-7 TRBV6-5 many CASLRGGDGDEQYF TGTGCCAGCCTGCGGGGGGGGGACGGGGACGAGCAGTACTTC
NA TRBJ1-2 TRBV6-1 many CASTRGGYGYAF TGTGCCAGCACTCGGGGCGGCTATGGCTACGCCTTC
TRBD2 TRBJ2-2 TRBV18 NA CASSARLAGVNTGELFF TGTGCCAGCTCAGCCCGACTAGCGGGGGTGAACACCGGGGAGCTGTTTTTT
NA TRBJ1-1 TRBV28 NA CASSVAGAQTEAFF TGTGCCAGCAGTGTGGCGGGGGCTCAGACTGAAGCTTTCTTT
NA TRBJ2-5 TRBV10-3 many CAISESTWGQETQYF TGTGCCATCAGTGAGTCGACTTGGGGACAAGAGACCCAGTACTTC
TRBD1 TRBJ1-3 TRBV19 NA CASSGIPGQLSGNTIYF TGTGCCAGTAGCGGGATACCGGGACAGCTCTCTGGAAACACCATATATTTT